The 20 T cell receptor beta chains below come from one sample, sequenced in a study of blood T cell repertoires in COVID-19. TCRdb keeps only in-frame clones here, not all; method: immunoSEQ multiplex PCR. The sample lists hundreds of thousands of clones; 88% were seen once. Sequenced sample: peripheral blood. All receptors come from a woman in her sixties or seventies with COVID-19, enrolled during active disease.

The genes are TRBV15 and TRBJ1-4, with D perhaps TRBD1 (5 bases). Between the trimmed V and J ends, which lost 0 bases and 7 bases, there was a span of 9 bases. This CDR3 has 14 amino acids. Germline assignment: CDR1 LNHNV and CDR2 YYDKDF (reference sequence). CDR3 region: CATSRDRGGEKLFF. Written as DNA, the CDR3 is TGTGCCACCAGCAGAGATCGGGGGGGTGAAAAACTGTTTTTT.

The chain uses TRBV24-1 and TRBJ2-7; TRBD1 aligns across 7 bases. Germline V gives CDR1 KGHDR, CDR2 SFDVKD. The CDR3 length is 13 residues. V shed 7 bases and J 0 bases; nucleotides not matched to a gene: 2. The CDR3 region has the DNA TGTGCCACCAGCGGGACAGTCTCCTACGAGCAGTACTTC. Amino acid sequence: CATSGTVSYEQYF.

In regard to this clone: The sample has other DNA sequences that encode this CDR3 too. The chain couples TRBV28 to TRBJ1-4; 9 bases are a match to TRBD1. With 7 bases clipped from V and 4 bases from J, the junction kept 7 bases outside the gene matches. The CDR3 sequence is 15 residues long. CDR1 and CDR2 (germline): MDHEN, SYDVKM. The CDR3 here is CASTSGTGFNEKLFF. In nucleotides, the CDR3 is TGTGCCAGCACCTCCGGGACAGGGTTTAATGAAAAACTGTTTTTT.

The chain recombines TRBV21-1 with TRBJ1-5; TRBD1 reflects the table's D call only, with no check against the DNA. TRBV21-1 is recorded as a pseudogene. The CDR3 has 15 residues. The CDR3 reads CASSKAIQGHQPQHF. The DNA of the CDR3 is TGTGCCAGCAGCAAAGCAATACAGGGTCATCAGCCCCAGCATTTT.

The chain couples TRBV5-1 to TRBJ1-5; weak D call: TRBD1 (5 bases). Between the trimmed V and J ends, which lost 2 bases and 3 bases, there was a span of 12 bases. The CDR3 sequence is 15 residues long. Per germline, CDR1 SGHRS and CDR2 YFSETQ. CDR3 amino acids: CASSFVPGSNQPQHF. CDR3 sequence (DNA): TGCGCCAGCAGCTTTGTGCCAGGGTCCAATCAGCCCCAGCATTTT.

The CDR3 DNA is TGTGCCATCAATCCGGAGGGGCGGACTGAAGCTTTCTTT. Translation: CAINPEGRTEAFF. V usage is TRBV10-3 and J usage is TRBJ1-1; D might be TRBD1 (5 bases). V lost 7 bases, J lost 5 bases, and 14 bases lay in between. The CDR3 consists of 13 residues. CDR1 ENHRY and CDR2 SYGVKD come from the germline V gene.

This clone occurred a few times. This chain uses TRBV18 with TRBJ2-7; TRBD1 is a possible D gene (7 bases). Looked up from germline, CDR1 is KGHSH and CDR2 is LQKENI. V lost 3 bases to trimming and J lost 7 bases, with 10 bases between them. This CDR3 is built from 12 residues. CDR3 nucleotides: TGTGCCAGCTCACCGACAGGGAGGGAGCAGTACTTC. It codes for CASSPTGREQYF.

V and J are TRBV4-2 and TRBJ2-2, with 12 bases fitting TRBD2. V lost 0 bases and J lost 5; bases outside the gene matches: 7. CDR1 is LGHNA, CDR2 YNFKEQ, per germline. The CDR3 spans 18 residues. The CDR3 is CASSQESTSGSRTGELFF. The DNA for the CDR3 is TGTGCCAGCAGCCAAGAGTCGACTAGCGGGAGTCGGACCGGGGAGCTGTTTTTT.

The chain links TRBV10-3 to TRBJ2-5, with 8 bases aligning to TRBD2. Trimming removed 2 bases from V and 2 bases from J; junction bases left unmatched: 4. This CDR3 spans 15 amino acids. The germline CDR1 and CDR2 sequences are ENHRY and SYGVKD. CDR3 loop: CAISEAGGQQETQYF. The CDR3 nucleotides read TGTGCCATCAGTGAGGCGGGAGGACAGCAAGAGACCCAGTACTTC.

The rearrangement joins TRBV7-2 to TRBJ2-7; 9 nucleotides align to TRBD1. Germline V gene lookup returns CDR1 SGHTA and CDR2 FQGNSA. The V segment lost 5 bases and the J segment 3 bases; nucleotides outside the gene matches: 8. The length of the CDR3 is 15 residues. The CDR3 loop reads CASSGRGGQGYEQYF. For the CDR3, the DNA is TGTGCCAGCAGCGGCCGCGGGGGACAGGGCTACGAGCAGTACTTC.

This chain uses TRBV2 with TRBJ1-2, with 8 bases lining up with TRBD1. Per the germline V gene, CDR1 is SNHLY and CDR2 is FYNNEI. V dropped 8 bases and J dropped 2; count of bases not matched to a gene: 4. This CDR3 has 13 amino acids. The CDR3 sequence: CASYGQGNYGYTF. In nucleotides, the CDR3 is TGTGCCAGCTATGGACAGGGCAACTATGGCTACACCTTC.

V and J are TRBV5-4 and TRBJ2-7, with D possibly matching TRBD1 (6 bases). The V and J ends lost 0 bases and 1 base respectively, with 11 bases between them. Germline V gives CDR1 SGHNT, CDR2 YYREEE (reference sequence). This CDR3 spans 15 amino acids. In DNA form, the CDR3 reads TGTGCCAGCAGCTTGGTAGGGACACCATCCTACGAGCAGTACTTC. Residues: CASSLVGTPSYEQYF. The full variable domain, rest sourced from reference TRBV5-4 and TRBJ2-7, is ETGVTQSPTHLIKTRGQQVTLRCSSQSGHNTVSWYQQALGQGPQFIFQYYREEENGRGNFPPRFSGLQFPNYSSELNVNALELDDSALYLCASSLVGTPSYEQYFGPGTRLTVT.

The J gene is TRBJ1-2, the V gene TRBV28; possible D gene TRBD1, 6 bases. The CDR3 has 18 residues. Per germline, CDR1 MDHEN and CDR2 SYDVKM. The germline V and J ends were trimmed by 4 bases and 1 base, with 22 bases remaining between them. The CDR3 sequence: CASSSLGQSPGGNYGYTF. The CDR3 bases are TGTGCCAGCAGTTCCCTTGGACAGTCCCCTGGGGGTAACTATGGCTACACCTTC.

V usage is TRBV6-1 and J usage is TRBJ2-1, with 10 bases that match TRBD2. The germline gives CDR1 MNHNS, CDR2 SASEGT. With V trimmed by 2 bases and J by 5 bases, 3 bases remained unmatched. The CDR3 sequence is 15 residues long. The CDR3 DNA reads TGTGCCAGCAGTGAACTAGCGGGAGTCGACAATGAGCAGTTCTTC. Residues: CASSELAGVDNEQFF.

The chain carries TRBV5-8 and TRBJ2-3; 8 bases align to TRBD2. With 3 bases clipped from V and 5 bases from J, the junction kept 11 bases outside the gene matches. Germline-derived CDR1 and CDR2 are SGHTS and YDEGEE. The CDR3 loop spans 16 amino acids. The chain's CDR3 is CASSWGVSGRIDTQYF. CDR3 bases: TGTGCCAGCAGCTGGGGGGTGAGCGGGAGAATAGATACGCAGTATTTT.

This chain links TRBV6-2 or TRBV6-3 with TRBJ1-1, with 8 bases lining up with TRBD1. The CDR3 is 14 residues long. With V trimmed by 5 bases and J by 2 bases, 4 bases remained unmatched. The germline V gene encodes CDR1 MNHEY and CDR2 SVGEGT. The CDR3 DNA sequence: TGTGCCAGCAGTAATGGACAGGGCAACACTGAAGCTTTCTTT. Protein product: CASSNGQGNTEAFF.

The rearrangement links TRBV12-5 to TRBJ1-1, with 7 nucleotides matching TRBD1. The CDR3 length is 14 residues. V gave up 3 bases and J gave up 6 bases; unmatched junction bases: 7. Germline assignment: CDR1 LGHNT and CDR2 FRNRAP. The CDR3 region is CASGFGGQASEAFF. The CDR3 DNA reads as TGTGCTAGTGGTTTTGGCGGACAGGCTTCTGAAGCTTTCTTT.

CDR3 nucleotides: TGTGCCAGCAGTCCAAAACCCGCGGGGGCTTTAAGTTCACCCCTCCACTTT. It specifies CASSPKPAGALSSPLHF. The chain recombines TRBV27 with TRBJ1-6, with D perhaps matching TRBD1 (6 bases). The CDR3 is 17 residues long. CDR1 and CDR2 (germline): MNHEY, SMNVEV (reference sequence). V lost 5 bases and J 9 bases, leaving 23 bases between the germline ends.

This sequence joins TRBV5-1 and TRBJ1-4; the D gene is possibly TRBD1 (6 bases). The CDR3 is made up of 14 amino acids. With 3 bases removed from V and 7 bases from J, the gap between germline ends came to 13 bases. Germline V gene data show CDR1 as SGHRS and CDR2 as YFSETQ. The CDR3 DNA follows: TGCGCCAGCAGCTCAACCCGACAGGCTGAAAAACTGTTTTTT. Translation gives CASSSTRQAEKLFF.

V is TRBV20-1 and J is TRBJ1-1; D is possibly TRBD1 (6 bases). The CDR3 consists of 14 residues. The V gene lost 3 bases and the J gene lost 8 bases, with 19 bases spanning the gap. The germline V gene encodes CDR1 DFQATT and CDR2 SNEGSKA (reference sequence). The CDR3 bases are TGCAGTGCTAGTCGGGGGGGGCAAGCTAAAGAAGCTTTCTTT. Amino acids: CSASRGGQAKEAFF.